This entry lists 21 T cell receptor beta chains sequenced from one sample in a study of T cell clonality in common variable immunodeficiency. General observations from the study: In common variable immunodeficiency, TCR beta chains reportedly carried fewer deletions and N-nucleotide insertions.

Data came from immunoSEQ multiplex PCR; TCRdb stores just in-frame clones and leaves some out. The sample shows over 30,000 clones, no singletons; the ten largest hold around 6.4%. No antigens are known for them. What was sequenced was peripheral blood mononuclear cells. These receptors originate from a human donor with common variable immunodeficiency.

This clone was seen ten or more times. Only one base separates this from a far larger clonotype, so it likely reflects a read error. Other DNA sequences in the same sample also yield this CDR3. The CDR3 loop is CASSFSGNYGYTF. The CDR3 DNA, read in part, is TGTGCCAGCAGCTTCTCAGGGAACTATGGC. The rearrangement joins TRBV11-2 to TRBJ1-2; TRBD1 might be the D (5 bases). The CDR3 goes on 3 residues after the read ends, and that part is filled in from the germline J gene. The CDR3 sequence is 13 residues long. The V gene's germline CDR1 is SGHAT and CDR2 FQNNGV. V lost 3 bases to trimming and J lost 2 bases, with 7 bases between them. The full variable domain, completed using reference TRBV11-2 and TRBJ1-2, is EAGVAQSPRYKIIEKRQSVAFWCNPISGHATLYWYQQILGQGPKLLIQFQNNGVVDDSQLPKDRFSAERLKGVDSTLKIQPAKLEDSAVYLCASSFSGNYGYTFGSGTRLTVV.

A remark on this clone: The observed sequence ends 3 residues before the CDR3 terminus, with the missing tail filled in from the germline J gene. V and J are TRBV6-2 or TRBV6-3 and TRBJ2-5; perhaps TRBD1 as D (6 bases). The germline V gene has CDR1 MNHEY and CDR2 SVGEGT. This CDR3 has 15 residues. The V and J ends lost 5 bases and 1 base respectively, with 14 bases between them. CDR3 DNA, as far as it was read: TGTGCCAGCAGTGAGGGACACGAATTCCAAGAGACC. Its translation is CASSEGHEFQET. The full-length CDR3 reads as CASSEGHEFQETQYF.

To note about this clone: From the germline J gene comes the end of the CDR3, since the read stops 3 residues before it. The gene calls are TRBV7-3 and TRBJ2-5, with D possibly TRBD2 on 5 matching bases. Trimming removed 5 bases at V and 6 bases at J, with 13 bases between. The V gene's germline CDR1 is SGHTA and CDR2 FQGTGA. This CDR3 spans 13 amino acids. The CDR3 loop reads CASSPGLGQTQYF. The CDR3 bases that were read are TGTGCCAGCAGCCCAGGACTGGGCCAGACC.

In its sample, this clone was seen a few times. The read gets to within 3 residues of the CDR3 end, and the germline J gene fills in the rest. The chain employs TRBV7-8 and TRBJ2-7, with 9 bases lining up with TRBD2. Germline CDR1 reads SGHVS; CDR2 reads FQNEAQ. The CDR3 loop spans 15 amino acids. V lost 5 bases and J lost 3; bases outside the gene matches: 8. CDR3 region: CASSRSGRFDYEQYF. Incomplete CDR3 DNA: TGTGCCAGCAGCCGCAGCGGGAGGTTCGACTACGAG.

This clone was picked up many times. The read falls 3 residues short of the CDR3 end, and the missing part is taken from the germline J gene. The chain has TRBV6-1 and TRBJ2-5; 9 positions match TRBD1. Trimming removed 2 bases from V and 5 bases from J; junction bases left unmatched: 3. The germline V gene encodes CDR1 MNHNS and CDR2 SASEGT. The CDR3 runs to 14 residues. CDR3 DNA (partial): TGTGCCAGCAGTGAACCACAGGGGGCCGAGACC. Translating gives CASSEPQGAET. The CDR3 in its entirety is CASSEPQGAETQYF.

In its sample, this clone was seen many times. Read data end 3 residues before the CDR3 end; the end is taken from the germline J gene. The J gene is TRBJ1-2, the V gene TRBV14; D is possibly TRBD1 (5 bases). V was clipped by 4 bases and J by 0 bases, with 12 bases between them. CDR1 is SGHDN, CDR2 FVKESK, per germline. The CDR3 runs 15 residues. The covered CDR3 bases are TGTGCCAGCAGCCGATGGCAGGGAACTAACTATGGC. Its protein product is CASSRWQGTNYG. The whole CDR3 protein reads CASSRWQGTNYGYTF.

This clone occurred a few times. The read gets to within 3 residues of the CDR3 end, and the germline J gene fills in the rest. The chain combines TRBV5-4 with TRBJ2-7, with TRBD2 as a possible D gene (6 bases). With 3 bases removed from V and 4 bases from J, the gap between germline ends came to 17 bases. This CDR3 has 15 residues. CDR1 is SGHNT and CDR2 is YYREEE in the germline V gene (reference sequence). The sequenced part of the CDR3 DNA is TGTGCCAGCAGCTCTGGACTACCTACCCCTTACGAG. Translation: CASSSGLPTPYE. The CDR3 in full is CASSSGLPTPYEQYF.

By proportion, this clone is medium-sized. Read data end 3 residues before the CDR3 end; the end is taken from the germline J gene. The V and J genes are TRBV20-1 and TRBJ2-1; TRBD2 matches at 13 bases. CDR1 and CDR2 (germline): DFQATT, SNEGSKA (reference sequence). The CDR3 contains 14 residues. With V trimmed by 7 bases and J by 7 bases, 7 bases remained unmatched. The DNA read from the CDR3 is TGCAGTGTTGTGACTAGCGGGAGGTCTAATGAG. It codes for CSVVTSGRSNE. The complete CDR3 sequence is CSVVTSGRSNEQFF.

CDR3 in amino acids: CASSRQGDSGANVLTF. CDR3 bases read: TGCGCCAGCAGTCGACAGGGGGACTCTGGGGCCAACGTC. The V and J genes are TRBV23-1 and TRBJ2-6, with TRBD1 matching 9 bases. The read halts 3 residues ahead of the CDR3 end, with the missing end drawn from the germline J gene. TRBV23-1 falls under the ORF class, with uncertain function. The CDR3 is 16 residues long. The V segment lost 4 bases and the J segment 0 bases; nucleotides outside the gene matches: 1.

This clone appeared many times. The read finishes 3 residues shy of the CDR3 end, and the germline J gene is used to complete it. The genes are TRBV7-9 and TRBJ1-1; the match to TRBD1 covers 8 bases. J was trimmed by 4 bases and V by 1 base; bases with no gene match: 5. The CDR3 extends over 15 amino acids. Germline CDR1 reads SEHNR; CDR2 reads FQNEAQ (reference sequence). This CDR3 reads CASSLETTGGTEAFF. CDR3 DNA (partial): TGTGCCAGCAGCTTAGAGACCACAGGGGGCACTGAA.

This clone was observed a few times. The read comes to an end 3 residues before the CDR3 does, leaving the germline J gene to fill in the end. The chain combines TRBV7-9 with TRBJ1-5; D not certain. Germline V gene data show CDR1 as SEHNR and CDR2 as FQNEAQ (reference sequence). Trimming removed 5 bases from V and 5 bases from J, with 10 bases in between. The CDR3 length is 13 residues. The covered CDR3 bases are TGTGCCAGCAGCCTCGGCGGATATCAGCCC. As protein: CASSLGGYQP. The full CDR3 protein reads CASSLGGYQPQHF.

The table lists this clone with many counts. The read ends 3 residues early relative to the CDR3; the germline J gene fills the gap. The chain carries TRBV19 and TRBJ2-4, with D possibly matching TRBD1 (6 bases). CDR1 LNHDA and CDR2 SQIVND come from the germline V gene (reference sequence). The CDR3 totals 15 residues. V shed 6 bases and J shed 3 bases, with 15 bases lying between them. The CDR3 is CASRLTGTSKNIQYF. The sequenced CDR3 bases are TGTGCCAGTAGGCTTACAGGGACGAGCAAAAACATT.

The sample holds many counts of this clone. The CDR3 end lies 3 residues beyond the end of the read and is filled in from the germline J gene. The V and J genes are TRBV7-3 and TRBJ2-1; 11 positions agree with TRBD2. Germline-derived CDR1 and CDR2 are SGHTA and FQGTGA. V was clipped by 4 bases and J by 9 bases; unmatched bases: 8. This CDR3 is 15 amino acids long. CDR3 DNA, as far as it was read: TGTGCCAGCAGCTCCTCCGGGACTAGCGGAGGTGAG. Translating gives CASSSSGTSGGE. The CDR3 as a whole reads CASSSSGTSGGEQFF.

As for this clone: The CDR3 is cut off 3 residues early in the read; its end comes from the germline J gene. This sequence joins TRBV11-2 and TRBJ2-7; D not resolved. V gave up 5 bases and J gave up 4 bases, with 6 bases separating them. The CDR3 is 11 amino acids. Germline assignment: CDR1 SGHAT and CDR2 FQNNGV. The sequenced part of the CDR3 DNA is TGTGCCAGCAGCCGCGAATACGAG. It codes for CASSREYE. The whole CDR3 region reads CASSREYEQYF.

Many counts were recorded for this clone. The CDR3 end lies 3 residues beyond the end of the read and is filled in from the germline J gene. The rearrangement links TRBV12-3 or TRBV12-4 to TRBJ2-5; D is unresolved. This CDR3 region has 11 residues. Trimming pared 6 bases from V and 0 bases from J, leaving 2 bases between. CDR3 bases read: TGTGCCAGCAGCAACCAAGAGACC. Translated: CASSNQET. The CDR3, in full, reads CASSNQETQYF.

A word on this clone: The read terminates 3 residues ahead of where the CDR3 ends, so the germline J gene completes it. The rearrangement links TRBV7-9 to TRBJ2-5; 9 bases align to TRBD1. The trim removed 5 bases at V and 4 bases at J, leaving 5 bases unmatched. In germline, CDR1 is SEHNR, CDR2 FQNEAQ (reference sequence). The CDR3 runs to 14 residues. CDR3 region: CASSLTGGRETQYF. The DNA read from the CDR3 is TGTGCCAGCAGCCTGACAGGGGGTCGAGAGACC.

In its sample, this clone was seen a few times. The read gets to within 3 residues of the CDR3 end, and the germline J gene fills in the rest. This chain links TRBV7-6 with TRBJ1-5; D remains unclear. CDR3 size: 14 residues. Trimming pared 1 base from V and 4 bases from J, leaving 8 bases between. Germline V CDR1 and CDR2: SGHVS, FNYEAQ. CDR3: CASSLDSLNQPQHF. The CDR3 bases that were read are TGTGCCAGCAGCTTAGACAGCCTGAATCAGCCC.

In the case of this clone: The read ends 3 residues early relative to the CDR3; the germline J gene fills the gap. The V and J genes are TRBV10-2 and TRBJ1-4; TRBD1 matches at 8 bases. This CDR3 contains 18 residues. The germline V gene encodes CDR1 WSHSY and CDR2 SAAADI. V trimming: 4 bases; J trimming: 3 bases; junction bases outside the gene matches: 13. CDR3 bases read: TGCGCCAGCAGTGTGGGGCAGGGGGCGCGTATAGCTAATGAAAAA. Protein product: CASSVGQGARIANEK. The full CDR3 protein is CASSVGQGARIANEKLFF.

This clone was seen at least ten times. With the read ending 3 residues before the CDR3 end, the germline J gene is used to fill in that end. This chain uses TRBV20-1 with TRBJ2-7, with 14 positions matching TRBD2. The ends lost 7 bases at V and 4 bases at J; junction bases unmatched: 12. The CDR3 runs 16 residues. Looked up from germline, CDR1 is DFQATT and CDR2 is SNEGSKA (reference sequence). CDR3 loop: CSVTRTSGRTGYEQYF. The part of the CDR3 DNA that was read is TGCAGTGTCACGAGGACTAGCGGGAGGACGGGGTACGAG.

This clone was recorded many times. The read falls 3 residues short of the CDR3 end, and the missing part is taken from the germline J gene. This chain uses TRBV6-2 or TRBV6-3 with TRBJ2-1, with 8 bases aligning to TRBD1. V lost 2 bases to trimming and J lost 6 bases; unmatched junction nucleotides: 6. CDR3 size: 15 residues. Germline CDR1 is MNHEY and CDR2 is SVGEGT. The CDR3 protein is CASSYARGLVNEQFF. The DNA read from the CDR3 is TGTGCCAGCAGTTACGCCAGGGGGCTGGTCAATGAG.

Many counts were recorded for this clone. The read gets to within 3 residues of the CDR3 end, and the germline J gene fills in the rest. V is TRBV4-1 and J is TRBJ2-1; 9 nucleotides line up with TRBD2. V lost 4 bases to trimming and J lost 5 bases; unmatched junction nucleotides: 6. CDR3 length equals 15 residues. Per the germline V gene, CDR1 is MGHRA and CDR2 is YSYEKL. The CDR3 DNA, read in part, is TGCGCCAGCAGCCTGACTAGCGGAGCAAACAATGAG. It encodes CASSLTSGANNE. In full, the CDR3 reads CASSLTSGANNEQFF.